This T cell receptor beta chain was sequenced in a study of blood T cell repertoires in COVID-19. About the study: Samples taken during acute and convalescent COVID-19 were collected in the United States, Italy and Spain.

The CDR3 is 14 residues long. V was shortened by 3 bases and J by 10 bases, with 16 bases between the two germline ends. Germline CDR1 and CDR2: LNHNV and YYDKDF (reference sequence). Original data processing: Nucleated cell counts were estimated from reference gene primer amplification. Produced via immunoSEQ multiplex PCR; TCRdb's table is partial and in-frame only. The V and J calls and clone size are taken from that table; D and trimming were inferred from the DNA. This sample has about 300,000 clones; 75% to 90% occur once, and the top ten carry approximately 2.4%. This sequence joins TRBV15 and TRBJ1-5, with a weak D call TRBD1 (6 bases). The clonotype comes from a young man with active or convalescent COVID-19. Source material: peripheral blood. The CDR3 coding sequence is TGTGCCACCAGCAGGCAGACAGGTTCTTACCCCCAGCATTTT. Amino acids: CATSRQTGSYPQHF. Complete variable domain (other parts from reference TRBV15 and TRBJ1-5): DAMVIQNPRYQVTQFGKPVTLSCSQTLNHNVMYWYQQKSSQAPKLLFHYYDKDFNNEADTPDNFQSRRPNTSFCFLDIRSPGLGDTAMYLCATSRQTGSYPQHFGDGTRLSIL.